The 20 T cell receptor beta chains reported below all come from one sample, sequenced in a study of T cell repertoires in cytomegalovirus infection. Each CDR3 protein gets one entry after TCRdb re-called the reads with MiXCR. The table has about 360,000 distinct CDR3 sequences, around a sixth seen once; the top ten hold around 9.3%. The specimen sequenced was PBMCs. The receptors here all came from a human donor in good health (CMV status not recorded). Some clones in this sample may be carry-over from other donors' samples.

At least ten counts were recorded for this clonotype. The chain joins TRBV7-2 to TRBJ2-7; no clear D gene. The length of the CDR3 is 13 residues. Looked up from germline, CDR1 is SGHTA and CDR2 is FQGNSA. V was clipped by 5 bases and J by 4 bases, with 12 bases between them. The CDR3 DNA reads as TGTGCCAGCAGCCGGGCCGAAGGGTACGAGCAGTACTTC. This gives the protein CASSRAEGYEQYF.

The chain uses TRBV4-3 and TRBJ2-1; a weak D match, TRBD1 (5 bases). CDR1 is LGHNA, CDR2 YSLEER, per germline. The V and J ends lost 2 bases and 1 base respectively, with 15 bases between them. The CDR3 covers 17 residues. CDR3 protein: CASSQTYDSRSYNEQFF. CDR3 bases: TGCGCCAGCAGCCAAACGTACGACAGCAGGTCCTACAATGAGCAGTTCTTC.

This clonotype was detected ten times or more. The chain joins TRBV12-3 or TRBV12-4 to TRBJ2-1; 13 bases match TRBD2. V lost 5 bases and J lost 5; bases outside the gene matches: 12. The CDR3 has 18 residues. CDR3 coding DNA: TGTGCCAGCAGTCGGACTAGCGGGAGATCCTCTACCCACAATGAGCAGTTCTTC. Its protein is CASSRTSGRSSTHNEQFF.

This clonotype was seen more than once but under ten times. The chain combines TRBV6-2 or TRBV6-3 with TRBJ2-7; perhaps TRBD1 as D (6 bases). Germline V gene data show CDR1 as MNHEY and CDR2 as SVGEGT. The V gene lost 2 bases and the J gene lost 0 bases, with 11 bases spanning the gap. The CDR3 covers 15 residues. The CDR3 nucleotides are TGTGCCAGCAGTTACGGGGACAACCCCTCCTACGAGCAGTACTTC. This encodes CASSYGDNPSYEQYF.

The sample holds a few counts of this clonotype. This chain uses TRBV6-1 with TRBJ2-1; 14 bases line up with TRBD2. The length of the CDR3 is 16 residues. V was clipped by 8 bases and J by 8 bases; unmatched bases: 11. The germline V gene encodes CDR1 MNHNS and CDR2 SASEGT. CDR3: CASRLGGLAGVDEQFF. DNA of the CDR3: TGTGCCAGCCGGCTGGGGGGACTAGCGGGAGTGGATGAGCAGTTCTTC.

This clonotype turned up a few times. The chain couples TRBV4-1 to TRBJ1-4; D is unclear. This CDR3 has 17 amino acids. V dropped 0 bases and J dropped 7 bases, with 18 bases sitting between them. Germline lookup yields CDR1 MGHRA and CDR2 YSYEKL. The chain's CDR3 is CASSQDQAAAAGEKLFF. DNA for the CDR3: TGCGCCAGCAGCCAAGATCAGGCAGCAGCCGCTGGTGAAAAACTGTTTTTT.

The chain carries TRBV4-1 and TRBJ2-3, with a possible D match to TRBD2 (5 bases). Germline V lookup: CDR1 MGHRA, CDR2 YSYEKL. V was cut by 2 bases and J by 1 base, with 7 bases left in between. The CDR3 is 14 residues long. The CDR3 DNA reads as TGCGCCAGCAGCCAACTTAGCGGCACAGATACGCAGTATTTT. It codes for CASSQLSGTDTQYF.

This clonotype appeared many times. This chain links TRBV7-2 with TRBJ1-5; possibly TRBD1 for D (5 bases). V gave up 2 bases and J gave up 1 base, with 9 bases separating them. The CDR3 totals 15 residues. Germline loops: CDR1 SGHTA, CDR2 FQGNSA. CDR3 nucleotides: TGTGCCAGCAGCTTACGGGGGGAGAGCAATCAGCCCCAGCATTTT. Translating it yields CASSLRGESNQPQHF. The full variable domain, rest sourced from reference TRBV7-2 and TRBJ1-5, is GAGVSQSPSNKVTEKGKDVELRCDPISGHTALYWYRQSLGQGLEFLIYFQGNSAPDKSGLPSDRFSAERTGGSVSTLTIQRTQQEDSAVYLCASSLRGESNQPQHFGDGTRLSIL.

In its sample, this clonotype was seen many times. The chain uses TRBV7-2 and TRBJ2-6; D is uncertain. The CDR3 totals 17 residues. Trimming shortened V by 3 bases and J by 0 bases, and 12 bases separated the two germline ends. Looked up from germline, CDR1 is SGHTA and CDR2 is FQGNSA. CDR3 sequence reads: CASSFGGPPSGANVLTF. The CDR3 DNA reads as TGTGCCAGCAGCTTCGGCGGTCCTCCCTCTGGGGCCAACGTCCTGACTTTC.

The J gene is TRBJ2-7, the V gene TRBV10-2; 11 nucleotides align to TRBD2. The trim removed 6 bases at V and 0 bases at J, leaving 4 bases unmatched. CDR1 is WSHSY, CDR2 SAAADI, per germline. The CDR3 runs 15 residues. CDR3 nucleotides: TGCGCCAGCAGGGGGACTAGCGGACCCTCCTACGAGCAGTACTTC. It codes for CASRGTSGPSYEQYF.

Ten or more counts support this clonotype. The CDR3 sequence: CASSQGLASSYEQYF. CDR3 bases: TGCGCCAGCAGCCAAGGACTAGCGAGCTCCTACGAGCAGTACTTC. The gene calls are TRBV4-1 and TRBJ2-7, with 8 bases identical to TRBD2. CDR3 size: 15 residues. Germline CDR1 reads MGHRA; CDR2 reads YSYEKL. Losses at the gene ends were 1 base for V and 0 bases for J; bases not matched to a gene: 2.

This clonotype was seen a few times. The chain couples TRBV12-3 or TRBV12-4 to TRBJ2-7, with D unresolved. V lost 5 bases and J 3 bases, leaving 8 bases between the germline ends. The CDR3 is 12 residues long. The CDR3, as DNA: TGTGCCAGCAGTAGGAGAAACTACGAGCAGTACTTC. Protein product: CASSRRNYEQYF.

This clonotype showed up just a few times. CDR3 region: CASISGAGNTIYF. CDR3 DNA: TGTGCCAGCATCTCGGGGGCTGGAAACACCATATATTTT. J is TRBJ1-3 and V is TRBV28; tentative D call: TRBD1 (5 bases). CDR1 is MDHEN, CDR2 SYDVKM, per germline. The V and J ends lost 7 bases and 2 bases respectively, with 9 bases between them. There are 13 residues in the CDR3. The full variable domain, its missing parts supplied by reference TRBV28 and TRBJ1-3, is DVKVTQSSRYLVKRTGEKVFLECVQDMDHENMFWYRQDPGLGLRLIYFSYDVKMKEKGDIPEGYSVSREKKERFSLILESASTNQTSMYLCASISGAGNTIYFGEGSWLTVV.

The chain employs TRBV9 and TRBJ1-2; D is ambiguous. Germline CDR1 is SGDLS and CDR2 is YYNGEE. Trimming took 7 bases from V and 4 from J, leaving 11 bases between them. The CDR3 totals 12 residues. The CDR3, as DNA: TGTGCCAGCTTTAGGGCAGTCTATGGCTACACCTTC. Amino acid sequence: CASFRAVYGYTF.

This CDR3 is CASSPLDGTEAFF. In DNA form, the CDR3 reads TGTGCCAGCAGCCCCCTGGATGGCACTGAAGCTTTCTTT. V is TRBV14 and J is TRBJ1-1; D gene ambiguous. Trimming shortened V by 4 bases and J by 4 bases, and 10 bases separated the two germline ends. This CDR3 comprises 13 residues. Germline-derived CDR1 and CDR2 are SGHDN and FVKESK.

The table lists this clonotype with a count of one. A single base separates this from a much larger clone, so it may be a read error. The rearrangement joins TRBV25-1 to TRBJ1-2; D is ambiguous. Trimming took 7 bases from V and 0 from J, leaving 9 bases between them. This CDR3 has 13 residues. Germline V gene data show CDR1 as MGHDK and CDR2 as SYGVNS. CDR3 sequence (DNA): TGTGCCAGCACGCACGGCCCTAACTATGGCTACACCTTC. Its translation is CASTHGPNYGYTF.

This clonotype has only a few counts. The chain recombines TRBV7-8 with TRBJ1-4; tentatively, D is TRBD1 (6 bases). The germline V gene encodes CDR1 SGHVS and CDR2 FQNEAQ. This CDR3 comprises 12 residues. The V end was cut by 8 bases, the J end by 5 bases, with 9 bases between. The CDR3 sequence is CASSTGNEKLFF. CDR3 in DNA: TGTGCCAGCTCCACAGGGAATGAAAAACTGTTTTTT.

J is TRBJ1-1 and V is TRBV12-3 or TRBV12-4, with a weak D call TRBD1 (5 bases). The CDR3 spans 14 residues. The V end was cut by 2 bases, the J end by 4 bases, with 11 bases between. Here the CDR3 DNA reads TGTGCCAGCAGTTTATGGGGGGGTTCCACTGAAGCTTTCTTT. It encodes CASSLWGGSTEAFF.

This sequence joins TRBV20-1 and TRBJ1-5; TRBD1 matches at 8 bases. J gave up 13 bases and V 6 bases, and 14 bases lay outside the gene matches. The length of the CDR3 is 13 residues. The germline CDR1 and CDR2 sequences are DFQATT and SNEGSKA (reference sequence). CDR3 bases: TGCAGTGCAGACAGGGGAAGACATCGGGGGCAGCATTTT. As protein: CSADRGRHRGQHF.

The chain carries TRBV12-5 and TRBJ2-1, with D unresolved. V lost 7 bases, J lost 0 bases, and 10 bases lay in between. This CDR3 region has 14 residues. Germline V gives CDR1 LGHNT, CDR2 FRNRAP. The DNA of the CDR3 is TGTGCTAGTGCAACGGAGAGCTCCTACAATGAGCAGTTCTTC. This sequence encodes CASATESSYNEQFF.